This is a list of T cell receptor beta chains from one sample in a study of blood T cell repertoires in COVID-19. TCRdb's copy holds only in-frame clones and misses some; the assay was immunoSEQ multiplex PCR. The sample lists about 220,000 clones, about 84% seen once, with roughly 12% in the top ten. Material for sequencing was peripheral blood. The receptors stem from a human donor in a cohort sampled during active COVID-19. CDR3s include the opening cysteine and the closing phenylalanine or tryptophan. D genes are given only for firm matches. Clone size is shown for a subset of rows, as once, few, many or a class of expanded clone.

abundance: NA; d_gene: TRBD1; v_gene: TRBV4-3; CDR3aa: CASSYRDSQEKLFF
abundance: few; d_gene: NA; v_gene: TRBV7-2; CDR3aa: CASSSSGSGTGELFF
abundance: NA; d_gene: NA; v_gene: TRBV6-5; CDR3aa: CASSQGTSYNSPLHF
abundance: NA; d_gene: NA; v_gene: TRBV5-8; CDR3aa: CASSIYQGGQETQYF
abundance: NA; d_gene: NA; v_gene: TRBV7-8; CDR3aa: CASSLGTTSNQPQHF
abundance: few; d_gene: TRBD1; v_gene: TRBV2; CDR3aa: CASSPPPGVGGNEQYF
abundance: NA; d_gene: TRBD2; v_gene: TRBV13; CDR3aa: CASSATGTSGDGTQYF
abundance: NA; d_gene: TRBD1; v_gene: TRBV5-1; CDR3aa: CASSPRQGRDGYTF
abundance: NA; d_gene: NA; v_gene: TRBV21-1; CDR3aa: CASSKEIYYQETQYF
abundance: NA; d_gene: NA; v_gene: TRBV3-1/TRBV3-2; CDR3aa: CASSQDDVLGNTEAFF
abundance: NA; d_gene: TRBD1; v_gene: TRBV18; CDR3aa: CASSGTEFNYGYTF
abundance: NA; d_gene: NA; v_gene: TRBV6-5; CDR3aa: CASSAPQGSYGYTF
abundance: once; d_gene: NA; v_gene: TRBV6-6; CDR3aa: CASSSLPCGALRPQHF
abundance: few; d_gene: NA; v_gene: TRBV10-3; CDR3aa: CAISVGGNTGNTIYF
abundance: NA; d_gene: TRBD1; v_gene: TRBV7-2; CDR3aa: CASSPRTGRINSPLHF
abundance: NA; d_gene: TRBD1; v_gene: TRBV29-1; CDR3aa: CSVERGPMGTIYF
abundance: NA; d_gene: NA; v_gene: TRBV5-1; CDR3aa: CASRSSVTYNEQFF
abundance: NA; d_gene: NA; v_gene: TRBV20-1; CDR3aa: CRTHYGYTF
abundance: few; d_gene: TRBD1; v_gene: TRBV6-5; CDR3aa: CASSPTGLNQPQHF
abundance: NA; d_gene: NA; v_gene: TRBV10-3; CDR3aa: CAISVVGAQADEQFF
abundance: once; d_gene: NA; v_gene: TRBV19; CDR3aa: CASSIRGAPNYGYTF
abundance: NA; d_gene: TRBD1; v_gene: TRBV2; CDR3aa: CASAGRDRTSEQYF
abundance: NA; d_gene: NA; v_gene: TRBV18; CDR3aa: CASSSTVVELFF
abundance: NA; d_gene: TRBD1; v_gene: TRBV5-8; CDR3aa: CASSLWGTGVNTIYF
abundance: NA; d_gene: NA; v_gene: TRBV7-9; CDR3aa: CASSLVTGFTDYGYTF
abundance: NA; d_gene: NA; v_gene: TRBV25-1; CDR3aa: CASSERTANSPLHF
abundance: NA; d_gene: TRBD1; v_gene: TRBV29-1; CDR3aa: CSVGQGTGSNQPQHF
abundance: NA; d_gene: TRBD1; v_gene: TRBV2; CDR3aa: CASNLQGTTSGELFF
abundance: NA; d_gene: NA; v_gene: TRBV19; CDR3aa: CASSVDRQETQYF
abundance: NA; d_gene: TRBD1; v_gene: TRBV29-1; CDR3aa: CSVVAGTETYEQYF
abundance: NA; d_gene: TRBD2; v_gene: TRBV6-5; CDR3aa: CATLAGVYNEQFF
abundance: NA; d_gene: TRBD1; v_gene: TRBV2; CDR3aa: CASSSGTGAYEQYF
abundance: few; d_gene: TRBD2; v_gene: TRBV2; CDR3aa: CASSLSRGTLEQYF
abundance: once; d_gene: NA; v_gene: TRBV7-2; CDR3aa: CASSLVFTVYEQYF
abundance: once; d_gene: NA; v_gene: TRBV7-9; CDR3aa: CASSSVPSGNTEAFF
abundance: NA; d_gene: NA; v_gene: TRBV10-3; CDR3aa: CAISESGNRAETQYF
abundance: NA; d_gene: TRBD1; v_gene: TRBV19; CDR3aa: CASSFQDRVGDEQYF
abundance: NA; d_gene: TRBD1; v_gene: TRBV2; CDR3aa: CASTFDRGPDTQYF
abundance: NA; d_gene: TRBD2; v_gene: TRBV6-5; CDR3aa: CASSYSSTSGPYEQYF
abundance: NA; d_gene: TRBD1; v_gene: TRBV6-1; CDR3aa: CASRKTGDGGYTF
abundance: NA; d_gene: TRBD1; v_gene: TRBV5-1; CDR3aa: CASSLSGQDHYYGYTF
abundance: once; d_gene: NA; v_gene: TRBV29-1; CDR3aa: CSVEGGEGDTEAFF
abundance: NA; d_gene: TRBD1; v_gene: TRBV28; CDR3aa: CASRGQGLKYGYTF
abundance: NA; d_gene: NA; v_gene: TRBV6-5; CDR3aa: CASSYLRVGGNTEAFF
abundance: NA; d_gene: NA; v_gene: TRBV3-1/TRBV3-2; CDR3aa: CASSRLSSQGSGNTIYF
abundance: once; d_gene: TRBD2; v_gene: TRBV5-5; CDR3aa: CASSLADYSYEQYF